The rows below give T cell receptor beta chains drawn from one sample of a study of T cells in Graves' hyperthyroidism and ophthalmopathy. One entry per CDR3 protein results from TCRdb running MiXCR on the multiplex PCR reads. The sample shows a few hundred thousand distinct CDR3 sequences, 13% to 15% of them seen only once. Source material: blood. These receptors were obtained from a woman under 40 with Graves' ophthalmopathy. Each CDR3 is given with its conserved first and last residue. The D gene is left open where the match is weak. Clone sizes are given selectively: once, few, many, or a class where the clone is expanded.

-	-	TRBV14	TRBJ2-2	CASSQDSGAVGELFF	TGTGCCAGCAGCCAAGATTCGGGGGCGGTCGGGGAGCTGTTTTTT
-	TRBD2	TRBV2	TRBJ2-1	CASGFWGGSSYNEQFF	TGTGCCAGCGGCTTCTGGGGCGGGAGCTCCTACAATGAGCAGTTCTTC
-	-	TRBV7-9	TRBJ1-2	CASSFSTDYGYTF	TGTGCCAGCAGCTTTTCGACAGACTATGGCTACACCTTC
many	TRBD1	TRBV3-1	TRBJ2-5	CASSQDILEGQVCETQYF	TGTGCCAGCAGCCAAGATATCCTGGAGGGACAGGTCTGTGAGACCCAGTACTTC
many	TRBD2	TRBV10-3	TRBJ2-3	CAISGSASGGHTDTQYF	TGTGCCATCAGTGGCTCGGCTAGCGGGGGACACACAGATACGCAGTATTTT
many	-	TRBV6-5	TRBJ1-5	CASSYHPGRTNQPQHF	TGTGCCAGCAGTTACCACCCGGGACGGACAAATCAGCCCCAGCATTTT
many	-	TRBV11-2	TRBJ1-4	CASSLALGRPEKLFF	TGTGCCAGCAGCTTAGCACTGGGAAGGCCTGAAAAACTGTTTTTT
many	TRBD1	TRBV29-1	TRBJ2-3	CSFTRGGQITDTQYF	TGCAGCTTCACACGTGGGGGACAGATCACAGATACGCAGTATTTT
many	-	TRBV3-1	TRBJ2-7	CASSQGKTYEQYF	TGTGCCAGCAGCCAAGGCAAAACCTACGAGCAGTACTTC
many	-	TRBV12-3/TRBV12-4	TRBJ1-2	CASSFKQGDGYTF	TGTGCCAGCAGTTTTAAACAGGGCGATGGCTACACCTTC
many	TRBD2	TRBV10-3	TRBJ2-3	CAITAGGATDTQYF	TGTGCCATCACCGCGGGGGGAGCCACAGATACGCAGTATTTT
many	TRBD2	TRBV20-1	TRBJ2-1	CSARDLGRGYNEQFF	TGCAGTGCTAGAGATTTGGGGCGGGGGTACAATGAGCAGTTCTTC
many	-	TRBV6-1	TRBJ1-3	CASSYRTAGNTIYF	TGTGCCAGCAGTTATCGGACAGCTGGAAACACCATATATTTT
many	-	TRBV5-1	TRBJ1-3	CASRDARGENTIYF	TGCGCCAGCCGGGACGCCCGCGGGGAAAACACCATATATTTT
-	TRBD1	TRBV19	TRBJ1-5	CASRDSSISGNQPQHF	TGTGCCAGCCGGGACAGCTCCATCTCGGGCAATCAGCCCCAGCATTTT
many	-	TRBV20-1	TRBJ1-5	CSARARMGEPQHF	TGCAGTGCTAGAGCGAGAATGGGGGAGCCCCAGCATTTT
many	-	TRBV2	TRBJ1-1	CASGAATEAFF	TGTGCCAGCGGGGCAGCCACTGAAGCTTTCTTT
many	-	TRBV7-2	TRBJ2-1	CASSSGDIFEQFF	TGTGCCAGCAGCTCCGGCGATATTTTTGAGCAGTTCTTC
many	-	TRBV20-1	TRBJ1-6	CSAIQDPNSPLHF	TGCAGTGCTATTCAGGATCCTAATTCACCCCTCCACTTT
many	-	TRBV9	TRBJ1-1	CASSVTAGPEAFF	TGTGCCAGCAGCGTAACCGCGGGACCTGAAGCTTTCTTT
many	-	TRBV4-2	TRBJ1-1	CASSQEGAGYTEAFF	TGTGCCAGCAGCCAAGAAGGGGCCGGCTACACTGAAGCTTTCTTT
many	-	TRBV12-3/TRBV12-4	TRBJ2-3	CASSLGDTGADTQYF	TGTGCCAGCAGTTTGGGGGACACCGGTGCGGATACGCAGTATTTT
many	TRBD1	TRBV30	TRBJ2-3	CAWGQGGTDTQYF	TGTGCCTGGGGACAGGGGGGCACAGATACGCAGTATTTT
few	-	TRBV9	TRBJ1-2	CASSVGLYGYTF	TGTGCCAGCAGCGTAGGCCTCTATGGCTACACCTTC
-	TRBD1	TRBV5-4	TRBJ2-7	CASSYGQEYYEQYF	TGTGCCAGCAGCTATGGACAGGAGTACTACGAGCAGTACTTC
many	TRBD1	TRBV29-1	TRBJ1-6	CSVARGLNSPLHF	TGCAGCGTTGCCAGGGGGCTCAATTCACCCCTCCACTTT
many	-	TRBV12-3/TRBV12-4	TRBJ1-5	CASSLSRNRGQPQHF	TGTGCCAGCAGTTTATCCCGAAATAGGGGTCAGCCCCAGCATTTT
many	-	TRBV7-2	TRBJ2-1	CASSLVVGDEQFF	TGTGCCAGCAGCTTAGTGGTCGGGGATGAGCAGTTCTTC
few	TRBD2	TRBV6-2/TRBV6-3	TRBJ2-2	CASRQRGGLDTGELFF	TGTGCCAGCAGGCAACGGGGGGGCCTGGACACCGGGGAGCTGTTTTTT
-	-	TRBV29-1	TRBJ1-2	CSVEDNRRGYTF	TGCAGCGTTGAAGATAACCGGAGAGGCTACACCTTC
few	TRBD1	TRBV6-1	TRBJ1-4	CASTLGQGQANEKLFF	TGTGCCAGCACCCTCGGACAGGGTCAGGCTAATGAAAAACTGTTTTTT
many	-	TRBV4-1	TRBJ2-5	CARILGGPGGKETQYF	TGCGCCCGCATCCTGGGGGGGCCGGGTGGTAAAGAGACCCAGTACTTC
many	TRBD2	TRBV28	TRBJ2-7	CASTPYRGGSYEQYF	TGTGCCAGCACGCCATACCGCGGGGGATCCTACGAGCAGTACTTC
few	-	TRBV28	TRBJ1-5	CASSWAVGAAPGQPQHF	TGTGCCAGCAGCTGGGCCGTAGGGGCAGCCCCGGGGCAGCCCCAGCATTTT
many	-	TRBV11-2	TRBJ1-3	CASSLFFFLTGEMSSSSSGNTIYF	TGTGCCAGCAGCTTATTTTTCTTTTTAACGGGTGAGATGTCCAGCTCCAGCTCTGGAAACACCATATATTTT
-	-	TRBV9	TRBJ2-1	CASSPVWWVANPNEQFF	TGTGCCAGCAGCCCCGTTTGGTGGGTTGCGAACCCCAATGAGCAGTTCTTC
many	-	TRBV2	TRBJ1-1	CASSDGPGHFGRGNTEAFF	TGTGCCAGCAGTGACGGCCCCGGTCATTTCGGGAGGGGGAACACTGAAGCTTTCTTT
-	-	TRBV9	TRBJ1-4	CASNPGTHSEKLFF	TGTGCCAGCAACCCAGGGACACATTCCGAAAAACTGTTTTTT
-	-	TRBV20-1	TRBJ1-5	CSLGGTGRQPQHF	TGCAGTCTGGGGGGGACGGGACGCCAGCCCCAGCATTTT
-	TRBD1	TRBV29-1	TRBJ1-1	CSVPPGQRNTEAFF	TGCAGCGTCCCCCCGGGACAGAGGAACACTGAAGCTTTCTTT
many	-	TRBV2	TRBJ2-7	CASRGWEQYF	TGTGCCAGCCGAGGGTGGGAGCAGTACTTC
many	-	TRBV18	TRBJ2-2	CASSPPRRTGELFF	TGTGCCAGCTCACCACCGAGGCGTACCGGGGAGCTGTTTTTT
many	-	TRBV20-1	TRBJ1-2	CSAKPPGGYGYTF	TGCAGTGCCAAACCCCCTGGGGGCTATGGCTACACCTTC
many	-	TRBV5-1	TRBJ1-5	CASSLEGPNQPQHF	TGCGCCAGCAGCTTGGAGGGGCCCAATCAGCCCCAGCATTTT
many	TRBD1	TRBV30	TRBJ1-5	CAWKPGQGSGINQPQHF	TGTGCCTGGAAACCGGGACAGGGATCTGGAATAAATCAGCCCCAGCATTTT
many	-	TRBV27	TRBJ2-7	CASSPSQGPYEQYF	TGTGCCAGCAGTCCATCACAGGGACCCTACGAGCAGTACTTC
many	-	TRBV4-1	TRBJ2-5	CASSDPGQPKETQYF	TGCGCCAGCAGCGACCCGGGACAACCAAAAGAGACCCAGTACTTC
few	TRBD2	TRBV9	TRBJ2-5	CASSVSGGRLETQYF	TGTGCCAGCAGCGTGTCGGGGGGGCGGTTGGAGACCCAGTACTTC